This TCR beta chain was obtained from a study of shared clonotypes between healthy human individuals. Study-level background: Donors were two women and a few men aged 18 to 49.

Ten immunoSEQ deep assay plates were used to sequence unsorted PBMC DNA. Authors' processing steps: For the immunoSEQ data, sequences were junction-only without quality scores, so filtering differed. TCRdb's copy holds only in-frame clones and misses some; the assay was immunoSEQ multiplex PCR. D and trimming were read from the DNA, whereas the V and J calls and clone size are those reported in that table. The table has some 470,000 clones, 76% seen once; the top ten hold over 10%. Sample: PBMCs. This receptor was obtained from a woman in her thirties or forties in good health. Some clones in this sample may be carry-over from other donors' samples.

CDR3 bases: TGTGCCACCAGCACCGACAGGGGTGGCAATCAGCCCCAGCATTTT. Amino acid sequence: CATSTDRGGNQPQHF. The chain links TRBV15 to TRBJ1-5, with TRBD1 matching 8 bases. Germline V CDR1 and CDR2: LNHNV, YYDKDF (reference sequence). The ends lost 4 bases at V and 2 bases at J; junction bases unmatched: 4. The CDR3 sequence is 15 residues long.